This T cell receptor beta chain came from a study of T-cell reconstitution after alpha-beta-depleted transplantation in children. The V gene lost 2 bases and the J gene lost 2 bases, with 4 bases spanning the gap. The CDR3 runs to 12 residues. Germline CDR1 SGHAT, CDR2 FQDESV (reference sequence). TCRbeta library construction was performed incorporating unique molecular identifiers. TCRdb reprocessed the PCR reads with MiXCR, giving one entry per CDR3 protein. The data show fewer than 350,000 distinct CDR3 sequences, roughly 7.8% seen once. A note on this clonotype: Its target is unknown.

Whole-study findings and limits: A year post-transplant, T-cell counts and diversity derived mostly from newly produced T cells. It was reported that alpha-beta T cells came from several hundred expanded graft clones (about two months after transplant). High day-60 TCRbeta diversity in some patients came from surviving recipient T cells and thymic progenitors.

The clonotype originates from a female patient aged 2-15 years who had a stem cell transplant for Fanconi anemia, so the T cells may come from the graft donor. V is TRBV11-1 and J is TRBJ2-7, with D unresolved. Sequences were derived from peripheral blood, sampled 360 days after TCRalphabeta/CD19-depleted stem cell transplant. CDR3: CASSLYAYEQYF. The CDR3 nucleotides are TGTGCCAGCAGCTTATACGCCTACGAGCAGTACTTC.